This T cell receptor beta chain is from a study of neurological immune-mediated disorders. Overall study: Relapsing-remitting disease was seen in most of the 34 multiple sclerosis patients, and secondary progressive disease was seen in 3.

With 10-nucleotide random UMIs included, cDNA was synthesized by 5'RACE. TCRdb passed the 5' RACE reads through MiXCR, listing each CDR3 protein once. The profile shows about 66,000 distinct CDR3 sequences, 3% to 5% of them singletons. The unsorted libraries were generated from a total of 2 million PBMCs, which had been stored in RNAlater at -80 C. Broader study findings: The absence of shared CDR3 amino acid sequences among expanded clones across subjects suggests private repertoires in all groups.

This clonotype was picked up many times. Its antigen is currently unknown. This receptor was taken from a man under 40 with multiple sclerosis. The specimen sequenced was PBMCs.

In DNA, the CDR3 is TGTGCCAGCAGTTCATACGCCACTGAAGCTTTCTTT. Protein: CASSSYATEAFF. The chain couples TRBV27 to TRBJ1-1; D gene unclear. The length of the CDR3 is 12 residues. V lost 4 bases to trimming and J lost 4 bases, with 7 bases between them. Per the germline V gene, CDR1 is MNHEY and CDR2 is SMNVEV (reference sequence).